Following are 14 T cell receptor beta chains from one sample sequenced in a study of graft-versus-host responses after intestinal transplantation. The assay was immunoSEQ multiplex PCR, and TCRdb's table has in-frame clones only and misses some. The sample lists around 97,000 clones; roughly 89% were seen once. These receptors' antigens are unknown. The specimen comprised unstimulated CD4+ T cells sorted from spleen or lymph node cells, sampled before transplant. The receptors here all came from a human donor who was the organ donor for an intestinal transplant.

V and J are TRBV19 and TRBJ2-3, with TRBD2 as a possible D gene (6 bases). This CDR3 is 12 amino acids long. V was cut by 7 bases and J by 14 bases, with 19 bases left in between. CDR1 LNHDA and CDR2 SQIVND come from the germline V gene (reference sequence). The CDR3 DNA sequence: TGTGCCAGTAATACCCGGGACTCATCCCTGTATTTT. Residues: CASNTRDSSLYF.

The chain carries TRBV19 and TRBJ1-2; D gene unclear. CDR3 length: 14 amino acids. V lost 1 base and J lost 2, with 8 bases in between. Germline V gene sequence: CDR1 LNHDA, CDR2 SQIVND (reference sequence). CDR3 in DNA: TGTGCCAGTAGTATAGGTTCCAGGAACTATGGCTACACCTTC. Translation gives CASSIGSRNYGYTF.

The gene calls are TRBV5-6 and TRBJ2-5, with 7 positions matching TRBD2. The trim removed 2 bases at V and 0 bases at J, leaving 4 bases unmatched. Germline lookup yields CDR1 SGHDT and CDR2 YYEEEE. The CDR3 has 15 amino acids. The CDR3 nucleotides read TGTGCCAGCAGCTTAGCGGGGACGTACCAAGAGACCCAGTACTTC. Protein sequence: CASSLAGTYQETQYF.

V gene TRBV5-1 combines with J gene TRBJ2-7, with D perhaps TRBD2 (6 bases). V was trimmed by 4 bases and J by 0 bases, leaving 8 bases between them. The CDR3 runs 13 residues. The V gene's germline CDR1 is SGHRS and CDR2 YFSETQ. The CDR3 nucleotides are TGCGCCAGCAGCGAGGGACTCTCCTACGAGCAGTACTTC. Protein product: CASSEGLSYEQYF.

DNA for the CDR3: TGTGCCAGCAGCGCAAGCCTCCTCCCCTACGAGCAGTACTTC. Its protein product is CASSASLLPYEQYF. V and J are TRBV9 and TRBJ2-7, with D uncertain. CDR3 length equals 14 residues. Germline-derived CDR1 and CDR2 are SGDLS and YYNGEE. The V end lost 3 bases, the J end lost 2 bases, and 12 bases lay between the germline ends.

V gene TRBV5-1 combines with J gene TRBJ1-4; D remains unclear. The germline gives CDR1 SGHRS, CDR2 YFSETQ. CDR3 size: 12 residues. Trimming removed 2 bases from V and 8 bases from J, with 7 bases in between. The CDR3 loop is CASSFQNEKLFF. The CDR3 region has the DNA TGCGCCAGCAGCTTCCAGAACGAAAAACTGTTTTTT.

Details on this clone: Other nucleotide sequences in the sample specify the same CDR3. The chain uses TRBV5-1 and TRBJ1-1; D call uncertain. Trimming shortened V by 2 bases and J by 0 bases, and 8 bases separated the two germline ends. There are 14 residues in the CDR3. Germline V gene sequence: CDR1 SGHRS, CDR2 YFSETQ. The CDR3 loop is CASSFEGMNTEAFF. For the CDR3, the DNA is TGCGCCAGCAGCTTTGAGGGCATGAACACTGAAGCTTTCTTT.

The chain employs TRBV18 and TRBJ2-1; tentative D call: TRBD1 (5 bases). Germline assignment: CDR1 KGHSH and CDR2 LQKENI. The CDR3 covers 15 residues. V was cut by 6 bases and J by 0 bases, with 12 bases left in between. The CDR3 protein is CASSPNQGSYNEQFF. The CDR3 DNA reads as TGTGCCAGCTCCCCTAACCAGGGCTCCTACAATGAGCAGTTCTTC.

V gene TRBV7-2 combines with J gene TRBJ1-2; 8 nucleotides agree with TRBD1. The CDR3 has 17 residues. The trim removed 5 bases at V and 4 bases at J, leaving 15 bases unmatched. Germline V gene lookup returns CDR1 SGHTA and CDR2 FQGNSA. The CDR3 DNA reads as TGTGCCAGCAGCCCAAGGGCAGGGGGCGATCCCTTCTATGGCTACACCTTC. Translated, it gives CASSPRAGGDPFYGYTF. The whole variable domain, filled in from reference TRBV7-2 and TRBJ1-2, reads GAGVSQSPSNKVTEKGKDVELRCDPISGHTALYWYRQSLGQGLEFLIYFQGNSAPDKSGLPSDRFSAERTGGSVSTLTIQRTQQEDSAVYLCASSPRAGGDPFYGYTFGSGTRLTVV.

The rearrangement joins TRBV5-1 to TRBJ2-2, with TRBD2 matching over 7 bases. The CDR3 covers 15 residues. V was clipped by 3 bases and J by 1 base; unmatched bases: 3. Germline loops: CDR1 SGHRS, CDR2 YFSETQ. CDR3 DNA sequence: TGCGCCAGCAGCTCGATAGCGGGGAACACCGGGGAGCTGTTTTTT. Its translation: CASSSIAGNTGELFF.

The rearrangement uses TRBV18 and TRBJ1-2, with 7 bases matching TRBD1. Germline V gives CDR1 KGHSH, CDR2 LQKENI. V dropped 0 bases and J dropped 4; count of bases not matched to a gene: 5. The CDR3 loop spans 15 amino acids. The CDR3 protein is CASSPPTGTGYGYTF. DNA of the CDR3: TGTGCCAGCTCACCACCGACAGGGACGGGCTATGGCTACACCTTC.

The chain employs TRBV7-9 and TRBJ2-3, with D possibly TRBD1 on 6 matching bases. The V end was cut by 6 bases, the J end by 4 bases, with 11 bases between. The CDR3 spans 13 residues. Germline V CDR1 and CDR2: SEHNR, FQNEAQ (reference sequence). The CDR3 loop reads CASRYRDADTQYF. DNA for the CDR3: TGTGCCAGCAGGTACAGGGACGCAGATACGCAGTATTTT.

V is TRBV7-2 and J is TRBJ2-5; D not resolved. Germline V CDR1 and CDR2: SGHTA, FQGNSA. V was pared by 5 bases and J by 5 bases, with 12 bases between. This CDR3 has 13 amino acids. The CDR3 loop is CASSERVGETQYF. In nucleotides, the CDR3 is TGTGCCAGCAGCGAACGGGTCGGGGAGACCCAGTACTTC.

V and J are TRBV6-6 and TRBJ2-7; 7 positions match TRBD2. The length of the CDR3 is 14 residues. CDR1 MNHNY and CDR2 SVGAGI come from the germline V gene (reference sequence). After removal of 7 bases from V and 1 base from J, the junction contained 7 bases not matched to a gene. The CDR3 is CASNQLGGSYEQYF. The DNA for the CDR3 is TGTGCCAGCAACCAGTTGGGGGGGTCCTACGAGCAGTACTTC.